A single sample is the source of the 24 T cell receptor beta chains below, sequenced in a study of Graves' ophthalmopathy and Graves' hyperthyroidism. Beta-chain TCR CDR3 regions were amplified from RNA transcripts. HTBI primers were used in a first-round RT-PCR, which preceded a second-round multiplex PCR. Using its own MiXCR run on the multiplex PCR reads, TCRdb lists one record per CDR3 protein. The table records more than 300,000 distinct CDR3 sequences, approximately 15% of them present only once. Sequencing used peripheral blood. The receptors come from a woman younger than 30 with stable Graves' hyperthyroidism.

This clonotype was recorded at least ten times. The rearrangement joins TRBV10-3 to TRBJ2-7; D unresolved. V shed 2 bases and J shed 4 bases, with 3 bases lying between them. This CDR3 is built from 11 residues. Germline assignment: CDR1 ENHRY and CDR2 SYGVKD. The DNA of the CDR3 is TGTGCCATCAGTGAGCTATACGAGCAGTACTTC. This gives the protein CAISELYEQYF.

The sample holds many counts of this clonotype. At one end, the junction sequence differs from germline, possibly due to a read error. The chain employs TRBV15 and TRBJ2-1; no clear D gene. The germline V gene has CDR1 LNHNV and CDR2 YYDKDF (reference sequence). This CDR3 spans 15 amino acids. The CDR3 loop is CATSRYHRSPHEKFF. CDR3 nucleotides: TGTGCCACCAGCAGATATCACCGTAGTCCCCATGAGAAGTTCTTC.

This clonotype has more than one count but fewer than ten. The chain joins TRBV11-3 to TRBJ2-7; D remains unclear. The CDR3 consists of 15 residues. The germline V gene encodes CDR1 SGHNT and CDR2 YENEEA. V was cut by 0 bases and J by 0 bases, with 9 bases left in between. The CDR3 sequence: CASSLDRSSSYEQYF. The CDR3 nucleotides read TGTGCCAGCAGCTTAGATCGCAGCAGCTCCTACGAGCAGTACTTC.

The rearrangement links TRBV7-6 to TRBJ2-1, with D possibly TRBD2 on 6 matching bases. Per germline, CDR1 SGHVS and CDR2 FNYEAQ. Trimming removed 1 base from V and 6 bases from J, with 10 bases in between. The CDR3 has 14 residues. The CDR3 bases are TGTGCCAGCAGCTTAGAGGCGGGGCCCAATGAGCAGTTCTTC. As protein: CASSLEAGPNEQFF.

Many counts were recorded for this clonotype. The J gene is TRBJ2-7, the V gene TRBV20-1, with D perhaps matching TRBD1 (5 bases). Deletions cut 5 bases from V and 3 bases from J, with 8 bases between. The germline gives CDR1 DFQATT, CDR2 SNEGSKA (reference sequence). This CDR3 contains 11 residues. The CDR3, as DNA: TGCAGTGCTGGGGCCCGCTACGAGCAGTACTTC. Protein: CSAGARYEQYF.

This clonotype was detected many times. Here the CDR3 reads CASSPQPNTEAFF. The CDR3 DNA is TGTGCCAGCAGCCCACAGCCGAACACTGAAGCTTTCTTT. The rearrangement joins TRBV7-3 to TRBJ1-1, with D unclear. The CDR3 is 13 amino acids. With 5 bases removed from V and 1 base from J, the gap between germline ends came to 8 bases. Per germline, CDR1 SGHTA and CDR2 FQGTGA. Filled out from reference TRBV7-3 and TRBJ1-1, the complete variable domain reads GAGVSQTPSNKVTEKGKYVELRCDPISGHTALYWYRQSLGQGPEFLIYFQGTGAADDSGLPNDRFFAVRPEGSVSTLKIQRTERGDSAVYLCASSPQPNTEAFFGQGTRLTVV.

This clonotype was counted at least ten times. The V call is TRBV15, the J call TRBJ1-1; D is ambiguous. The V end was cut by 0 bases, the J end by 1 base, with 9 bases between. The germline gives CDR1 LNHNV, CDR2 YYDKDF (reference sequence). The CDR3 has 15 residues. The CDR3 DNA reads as TGTGCCACCAGCAGAGATCTACTGACGAACACTGAAGCTTTCTTT. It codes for CATSRDLLTNTEAFF.

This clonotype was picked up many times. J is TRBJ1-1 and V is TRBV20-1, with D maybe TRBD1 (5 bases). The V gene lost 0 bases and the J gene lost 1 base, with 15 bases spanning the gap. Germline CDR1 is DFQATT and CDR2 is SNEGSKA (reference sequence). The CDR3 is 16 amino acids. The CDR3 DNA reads TGCAGTGCTAGAGATTATGTAACAGGAGCGAACACTGAAGCTTTCTTT. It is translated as CSARDYVTGANTEAFF.

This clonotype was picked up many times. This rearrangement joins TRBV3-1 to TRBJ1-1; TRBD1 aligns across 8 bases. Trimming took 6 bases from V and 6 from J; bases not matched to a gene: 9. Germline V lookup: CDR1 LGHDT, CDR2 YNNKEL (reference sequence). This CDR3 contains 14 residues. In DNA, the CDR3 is TGTGCCAGCAGAGACTTCCCGGACAGGGCTGAAGCTTTCTTT. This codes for CASRDFPDRAEAFF.

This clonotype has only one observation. Here the CDR3 DNA reads TGTGCCAGCAGGTCGGACAGGGCTATCACTGAAGCTTTCTTT. Translated: CASRSDRAITEAFF. The chain couples TRBV28 to TRBJ1-1; the match to TRBD1 covers 8 bases. This CDR3 has 14 residues. Per germline, CDR1 MDHEN and CDR2 SYDVKM. Trimming at V came to 6 bases and at J to 4 bases, leaving 7 bases not matched to a gene.

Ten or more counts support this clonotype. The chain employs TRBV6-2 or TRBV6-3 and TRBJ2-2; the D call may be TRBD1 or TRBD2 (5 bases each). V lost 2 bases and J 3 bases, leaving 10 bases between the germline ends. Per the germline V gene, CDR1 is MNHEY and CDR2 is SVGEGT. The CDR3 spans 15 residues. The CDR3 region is CASSYGQGDTGELFF. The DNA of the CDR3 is TGTGCCAGCAGTTACGGGCAGGGAGACACCGGGGAGCTGTTTTTT.

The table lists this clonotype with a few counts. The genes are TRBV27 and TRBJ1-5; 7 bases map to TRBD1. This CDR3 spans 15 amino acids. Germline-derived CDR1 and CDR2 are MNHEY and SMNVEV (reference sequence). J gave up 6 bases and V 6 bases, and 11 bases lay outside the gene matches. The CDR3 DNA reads TGTGCCAGCAGAGGATCCCCAGGGGGGAGTCAGCCCCAGCATTTT. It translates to CASRGSPGGSQPQHF.

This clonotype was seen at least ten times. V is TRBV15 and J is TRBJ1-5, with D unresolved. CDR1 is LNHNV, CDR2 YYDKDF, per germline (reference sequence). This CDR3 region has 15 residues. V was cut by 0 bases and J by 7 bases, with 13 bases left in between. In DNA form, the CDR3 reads TGTGCCACCAGCAGAGATCGGGGTTCTGGACAGCCCCAGCATTTT. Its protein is CATSRDRGSGQPQHF.

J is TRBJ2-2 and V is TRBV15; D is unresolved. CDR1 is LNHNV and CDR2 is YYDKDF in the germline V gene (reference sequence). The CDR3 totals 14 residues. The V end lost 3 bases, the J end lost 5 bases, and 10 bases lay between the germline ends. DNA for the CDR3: TGTGCCACCAGCAGCCACACGCGGACCGGGGAGCTGTTTTTT. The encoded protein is CATSSHTRTGELFF.

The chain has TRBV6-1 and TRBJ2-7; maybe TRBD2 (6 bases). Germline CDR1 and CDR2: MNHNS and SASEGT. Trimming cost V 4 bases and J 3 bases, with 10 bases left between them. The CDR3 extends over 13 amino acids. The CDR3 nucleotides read TGTGCCAGCAGTGTTCGGGGGATCTACGAGCAGTACTTC. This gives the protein CASSVRGIYEQYF.

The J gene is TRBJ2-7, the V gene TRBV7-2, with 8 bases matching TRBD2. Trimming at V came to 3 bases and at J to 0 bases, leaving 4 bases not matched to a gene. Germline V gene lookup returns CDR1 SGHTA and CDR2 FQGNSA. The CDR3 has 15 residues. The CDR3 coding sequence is TGTGCCAGCAGCTTTCTCAGCGGGAGCTCCTACGAGCAGTACTTC. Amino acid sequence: CASSFLSGSSYEQYF.

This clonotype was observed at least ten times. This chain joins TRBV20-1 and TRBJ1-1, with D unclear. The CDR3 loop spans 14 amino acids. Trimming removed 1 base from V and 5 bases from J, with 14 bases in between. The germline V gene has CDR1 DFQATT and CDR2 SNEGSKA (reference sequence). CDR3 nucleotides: TGCAGTGCTAGAGTGCCCGGGTTGAGGACTGAAGCTTTCTTT. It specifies CSARVPGLRTEAFF.

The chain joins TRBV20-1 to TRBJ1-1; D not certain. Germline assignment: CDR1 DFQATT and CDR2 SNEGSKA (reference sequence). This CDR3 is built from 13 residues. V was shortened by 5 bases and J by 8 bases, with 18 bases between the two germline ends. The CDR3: CSAVRFLLVEAFF. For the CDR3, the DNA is TGCAGTGCTGTCCGTTTCCTGCTCGTAGAAGCTTTCTTT.

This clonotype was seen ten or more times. CDR3 region: CASSLGQGAREQYF. The CDR3 nucleotides are TGTGCCAGCAGTTTGGGACAGGGGGCAAGGGAGCAGTACTTC. The rearrangement uses TRBV12-3 or TRBV12-4 and TRBJ2-7; 12 nucleotides match TRBD1. Germline trimming cut 3 bases from V and 7 bases from J; bases unmatched to any gene: 4. This CDR3 region has 14 residues.

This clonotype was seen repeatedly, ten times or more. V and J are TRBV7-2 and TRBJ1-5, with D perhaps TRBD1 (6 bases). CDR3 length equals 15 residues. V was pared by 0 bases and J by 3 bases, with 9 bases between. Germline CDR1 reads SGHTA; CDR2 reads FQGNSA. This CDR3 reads CASSLATGLNQPQHF. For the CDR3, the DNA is TGTGCCAGCAGCTTAGCCACAGGGCTCAATCAGCCCCAGCATTTT.

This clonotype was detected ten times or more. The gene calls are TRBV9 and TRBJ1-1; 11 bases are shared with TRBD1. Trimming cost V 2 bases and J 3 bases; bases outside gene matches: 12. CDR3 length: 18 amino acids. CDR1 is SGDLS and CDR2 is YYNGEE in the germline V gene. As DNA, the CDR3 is TGTGCCAGCAGCGTGTATGGGGGGACAGGGGGAATGGACACTGAAGCTTTCTTT. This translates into CASSVYGGTGGMDTEAFF.

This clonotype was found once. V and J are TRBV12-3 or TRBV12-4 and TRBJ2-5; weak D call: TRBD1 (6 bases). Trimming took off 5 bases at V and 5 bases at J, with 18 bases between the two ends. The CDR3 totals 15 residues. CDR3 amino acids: CASSVPGGAGETQYF. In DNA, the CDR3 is TGTGCCAGCAGTGTTCCTGGGGGCGCAGGGGAGACCCAGTACTTC.

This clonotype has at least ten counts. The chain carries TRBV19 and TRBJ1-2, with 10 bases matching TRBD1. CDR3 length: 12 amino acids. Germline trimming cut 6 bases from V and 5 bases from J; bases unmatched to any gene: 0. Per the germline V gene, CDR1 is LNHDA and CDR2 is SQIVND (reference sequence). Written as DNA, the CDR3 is TGTGCCAGTAGGGGACAGGGGTATGGCTACACCTTC. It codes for CASRGQGYGYTF.

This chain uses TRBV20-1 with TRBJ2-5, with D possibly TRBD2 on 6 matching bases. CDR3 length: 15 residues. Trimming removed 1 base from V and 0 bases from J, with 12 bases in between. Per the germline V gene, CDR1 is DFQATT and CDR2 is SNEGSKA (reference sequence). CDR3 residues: CSARVGGSNQETQYF. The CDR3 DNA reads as TGCAGTGCTAGAGTAGGAGGGAGCAACCAAGAGACCCAGTACTTC.